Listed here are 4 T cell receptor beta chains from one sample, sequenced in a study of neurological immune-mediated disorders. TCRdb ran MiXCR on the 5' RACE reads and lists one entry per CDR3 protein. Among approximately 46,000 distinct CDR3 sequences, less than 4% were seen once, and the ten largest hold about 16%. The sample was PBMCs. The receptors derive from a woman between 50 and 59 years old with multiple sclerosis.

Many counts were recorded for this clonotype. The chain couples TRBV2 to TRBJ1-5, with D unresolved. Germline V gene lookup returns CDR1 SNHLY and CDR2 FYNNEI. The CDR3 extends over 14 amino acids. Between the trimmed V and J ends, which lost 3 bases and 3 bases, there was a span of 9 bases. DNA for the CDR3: TGTGCCAGCAGTGAGTTCCTCTACAATCAGCCCCAGCATTTT. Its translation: CASSEFLYNQPQHF.

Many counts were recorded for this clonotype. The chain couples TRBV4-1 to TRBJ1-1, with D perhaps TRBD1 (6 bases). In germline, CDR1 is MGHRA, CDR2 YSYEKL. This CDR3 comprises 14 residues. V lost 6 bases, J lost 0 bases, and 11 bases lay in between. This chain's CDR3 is CASRVGTLNTEAFF. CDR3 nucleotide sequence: TGCGCCAGCAGGGTAGGGACACTGAACACTGAAGCTTTCTTT.

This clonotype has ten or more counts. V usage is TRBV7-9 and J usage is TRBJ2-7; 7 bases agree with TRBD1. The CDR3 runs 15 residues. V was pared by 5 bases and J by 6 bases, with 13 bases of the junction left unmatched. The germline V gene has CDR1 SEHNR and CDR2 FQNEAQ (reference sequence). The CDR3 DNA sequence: TGTGCCAGCAGCCGAACAGGGGACGGCTCAGGCGAGCAGTACTTC. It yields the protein CASSRTGDGSGEQYF.

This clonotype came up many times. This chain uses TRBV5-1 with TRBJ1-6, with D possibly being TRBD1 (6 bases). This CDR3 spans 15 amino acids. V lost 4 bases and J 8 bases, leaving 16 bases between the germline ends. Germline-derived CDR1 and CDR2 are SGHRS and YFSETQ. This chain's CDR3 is CASSPQGPSDSPLHF. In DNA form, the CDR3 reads TGCGCCAGCAGCCCCCAGGGGCCCTCGGATTCACCCCTCCACTTT.